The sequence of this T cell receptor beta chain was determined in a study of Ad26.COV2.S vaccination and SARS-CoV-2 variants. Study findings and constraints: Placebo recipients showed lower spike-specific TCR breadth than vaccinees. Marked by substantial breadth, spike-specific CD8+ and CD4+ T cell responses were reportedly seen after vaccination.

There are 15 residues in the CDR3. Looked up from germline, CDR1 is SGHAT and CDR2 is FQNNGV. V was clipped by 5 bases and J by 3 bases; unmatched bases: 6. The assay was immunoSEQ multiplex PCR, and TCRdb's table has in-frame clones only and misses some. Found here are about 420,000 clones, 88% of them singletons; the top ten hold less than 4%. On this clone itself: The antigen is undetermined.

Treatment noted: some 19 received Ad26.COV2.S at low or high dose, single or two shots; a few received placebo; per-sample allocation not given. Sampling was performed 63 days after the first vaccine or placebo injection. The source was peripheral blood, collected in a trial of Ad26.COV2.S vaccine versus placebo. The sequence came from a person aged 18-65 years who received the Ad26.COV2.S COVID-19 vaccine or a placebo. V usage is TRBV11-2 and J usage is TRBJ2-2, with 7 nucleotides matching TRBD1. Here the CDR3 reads CASSPGQVDTGELFF. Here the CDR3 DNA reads TGTGCCAGCAGCCCTGGACAGGTAGACACCGGGGAGCTGTTTTTT.